These 20 T cell receptor beta chains were all obtained from the same sample, sequenced in a study of T cell repertoires in cytomegalovirus infection. One entry per CDR3 protein results from TCRdb running MiXCR on the reads. The sample has hundreds of thousands of distinct CDR3 sequences; 33% are singletons. These receptors are not linked to any known antigen. This specimen consisted of cultured PBMCs, obtained from culture after CMV antigen stimulation. The source is a human donor in good health (CMV status not recorded). Some clones in this sample may be carry-over from other donors' samples.

The chain is built from TRBV7-2 and TRBJ2-1, with 11 bases identical to TRBD2. CDR1 SGHTA and CDR2 FQGNSA come from the germline V gene. This CDR3 comprises 17 residues. Losses at the gene ends were 4 bases for V and 7 bases for J; bases not matched to a gene: 12. The chain's CDR3 is CASSYDRGLAGGNEQFF. The CDR3 bases are TGTGCCAGCAGCTATGACCGGGGGCTAGCGGGAGGAAATGAGCAGTTCTTC.

This clonotype was seen a few times. The gene calls are TRBV12-3 or TRBV12-4 and TRBJ2-7; unclear D gene. V lost 4 bases and J lost 5, with 21 bases in between. This CDR3 comprises 16 residues. CDR3 DNA: TGTGCCAGCAGTTCATATGACTCCCGCCACTTAGACGAGCAGTACTTC. Its translation is CASSSYDSRHLDEQYF.

This clonotype has more than one count but fewer than ten. The V and J genes are TRBV20-1 and TRBJ2-7, with 10 positions matching TRBD2. CDR1 is DFQATT and CDR2 is SNEGSKA in the germline V gene (reference sequence). V was clipped by 6 bases and J by 6 bases; unmatched bases: 11. There are 14 residues in the CDR3. CDR3 bases: TGCAGTGCCCTCCGGGGGCTAGCGGGAGTCGAGCAGTACTTC. This encodes CSALRGLAGVEQYF.

The genes are TRBV18 and TRBJ1-6; the D is unclear. V was pared by 3 bases and J by 7 bases, with 13 bases between. The CDR3 totals 15 residues. CDR1 and CDR2 from the germline V gene are KGHSH and LQKENI. The CDR3, as DNA: TGTGCCAGCTCACCCGCCGCCGGAGGGAATTCACCCCTCCACTTT. Translation: CASSPAAGGNSPLHF.

CDR3 sequence reads: CSAREVQTPYEQYF. For the CDR3, the DNA is TGCAGTGCTAGAGAGGTACAGACCCCATACGAGCAGTACTTC. This chain links TRBV20-1 with TRBJ2-7; D remains unclear. Germline lookup yields CDR1 DFQATT and CDR2 SNEGSKA (reference sequence). This CDR3 is 14 amino acids long. The germline V and J ends were trimmed by 0 bases and 4 bases, with 13 bases remaining between them.

This chain links TRBV20-1 with TRBJ2-3, with 7 nucleotides matching TRBD2. Germline values: CDR1 DFQATT, CDR2 SNEGSKA (reference sequence). This CDR3 spans 16 amino acids. With 0 bases clipped from V and 3 bases from J, the junction kept 9 bases outside the gene matches. CDR3 in DNA: TGCAGTGCTAGAGATGGATCAGGGAGGGAGACAGATACGCAGTATTTT. Protein sequence: CSARDGSGRETDTQYF.

The chain links TRBV3-1 to TRBJ1-1; D call uncertain. CDR1 and CDR2 (germline): LGHDT, YNNKEL (reference sequence). Trimming shortened V by 0 bases and J by 7 bases, and 21 bases separated the two germline ends. This CDR3 has 17 amino acids. CDR3: CASSQELVKWPSSEAFF. CDR3 nucleotide sequence: TGTGCCAGCAGCCAAGAGTTAGTTAAGTGGCCTAGTAGTGAAGCTTTCTTT.

The chain has TRBV7-8 and TRBJ1-1; D might be TRBD1 (6 bases). The germline V and J ends were trimmed by 5 bases and 8 bases, with 27 bases remaining between them. This CDR3 has 17 amino acids. CDR1 SGHVS and CDR2 FQNEAQ come from the germline V gene. CDR3 sequence reads: CASSTTEGGLPGWEAFF. The CDR3 bases are TGTGCCAGCAGCACTACTGAAGGGGGACTGCCCGGGTGGGAAGCTTTCTTT.

V gene TRBV2 combines with J gene TRBJ1-1, with a weak D call TRBD1 (5 bases). V lost 2 bases to trimming and J lost 8 bases, with 15 bases between them. This CDR3 contains 14 residues. Germline CDR1 is SNHLY and CDR2 is FYNNEI. The CDR3, as DNA: TGTGCCAGCAGTGAAAACGGGGCGCGGGGAGAAGCTTTCTTT. Its protein is CASSENGARGEAFF.

This sequence joins TRBV12-3 or TRBV12-4 and TRBJ2-3; tentative D call: TRBD2 (6 bases). This CDR3 comprises 15 residues. With 4 bases removed from V and 8 bases from J, the gap between germline ends came to 19 bases. CDR3 in DNA: TGTGCCAGCAGTTCTCCGGGAGACTCCCATGGTACGCAGTATTTT. It is translated as CASSSPGDSHGTQYF.

There are a few counts of this clonotype. The chain uses TRBV5-6 and TRBJ1-5; no clear D gene. CDR1 and CDR2 (germline): SGHDT, YYEEEE. CDR3 length: 11 amino acids. Trimming took 2 bases from V and 9 from J, leaving 6 bases between them. CDR3 protein: CASSFDPPQHF. In DNA, the CDR3 is TGTGCCAGCAGCTTTGATCCGCCCCAGCATTTT.

This clonotype was counted a few times. The chain employs TRBV6-1 and TRBJ2-3; TRBD2 matches 11 bases. This CDR3 is 22 amino acids long. V shed 6 bases, J shed 0 bases, and the junction held 23 bases outside the gene matches. Germline CDR1 and CDR2: MNHNS and SASEGT. CDR3: CASSAPDYLLAGEDSSTDTQYF. The CDR3 DNA reads TGTGCCAGCAGCGCCCCCGATTATCTACTAGCGGGGGAAGATTCTAGCACAGATACGCAGTATTTT.

V gene TRBV28 combines with J gene TRBJ1-1; TRBD1 agrees at 7 bases. The CDR3 runs to 14 residues. CDR1 and CDR2 from the germline V gene are MDHEN and SYDVKM. The junction had 10 bases not matched to a gene; V was cut back by 5 bases and J by 7 bases. The CDR3: CASSPTTGLDEAFF. CDR3 nucleotide sequence: TGTGCCAGCAGTCCAACGACAGGGCTGGATGAAGCTTTCTTT.

The chain joins TRBV15 to TRBJ2-3; D is perhaps TRBD2 (6 bases). Between the trimmed V and J ends, which lost 4 bases and 4 bases, there was a span of 15 bases. Germline CDR1 reads LNHNV; CDR2 reads YYDKDF (reference sequence). The length of the CDR3 is 15 residues. The CDR3 loop reads CATSMSGRVADTQYF. The CDR3, as DNA: TGTGCCACCAGCATGAGCGGGCGCGTCGCAGATACGCAGTATTTT.

This clonotype appeared a few times. The chain couples TRBV7-6 to TRBJ2-5, with TRBD2 identical over 13 bases. CDR3 size: 16 residues. The germline V gene has CDR1 SGHVS and CDR2 FNYEAQ. The V segment lost 2 bases and the J segment 1 base; nucleotides outside the gene matches: 1. This CDR3 reads CASSLTSGGVQETQYF. In DNA, the CDR3 is TGTGCCAGCAGCTTAACTAGCGGGGGGGTCCAAGAGACCCAGTACTTC.

The chain has TRBV12-3 or TRBV12-4 and TRBJ2-1; D might be TRBD2 (6 bases). V dropped 5 bases and J dropped 3 bases, with 14 bases sitting between them. The length of the CDR3 is 15 residues. The CDR3: CASSTRGRYYNEQFF. Here the CDR3 DNA reads TGTGCCAGCAGTACCCGGGGGAGGTACTACAATGAGCAGTTCTTC.

This rearrangement joins TRBV19 to TRBJ2-3, with TRBD2 matching 10 bases. This CDR3 comprises 17 residues. V shed 4 bases, J shed 1 base, and the junction held 8 bases outside the gene matches. Germline values: CDR1 LNHDA, CDR2 SQIVND (reference sequence). The chain's CDR3 is CASSRGTSGIGTDTQYF. In DNA form, the CDR3 reads TGTGCCAGTAGTAGAGGCACTAGCGGGATTGGCACAGATACGCAGTATTTT.

A few counts support this clonotype. V and J are TRBV30 and TRBJ2-3; tentatively, D is TRBD1 (6 bases). V lost 0 bases and J 7 bases, leaving 11 bases between the germline ends. Germline lookup yields CDR1 GTSNPN and CDR2 SVGIG (reference sequence). The CDR3 spans 13 residues. CDR3 coding DNA: TGTGCCTGGAGTGTGTCCAGGGGAAATACGCAGTATTTT. Encoded protein: CAWSVSRGNTQYF.

This chain joins TRBV20-1 and TRBJ2-2, with D perhaps matching TRBD1 (6 bases). The V gene's germline CDR1 is DFQATT and CDR2 SNEGSKA (reference sequence). The V end was cut by 2 bases, the J end by 7 bases, with 17 bases between. The CDR3 length is 15 residues. The CDR3 DNA reads TGCAGTGCTAGATCCGCTAGGGGGATCGACGGGGAGCTGTTTTTT. Translated, it gives CSARSARGIDGELFF.

This clonotype was seen only a few times. This chain joins TRBV4-3 and TRBJ1-4; D call uncertain. The CDR3 length is 12 residues. Germline values: CDR1 LGHNA, CDR2 YSLEER. Trimming removed 0 bases from V and 8 bases from J, with 4 bases in between. The DNA for the CDR3 is TGCGCCAGCAGCCAAGAGGGGGAAAAACTGTTTTTT. It encodes CASSQEGEKLFF.